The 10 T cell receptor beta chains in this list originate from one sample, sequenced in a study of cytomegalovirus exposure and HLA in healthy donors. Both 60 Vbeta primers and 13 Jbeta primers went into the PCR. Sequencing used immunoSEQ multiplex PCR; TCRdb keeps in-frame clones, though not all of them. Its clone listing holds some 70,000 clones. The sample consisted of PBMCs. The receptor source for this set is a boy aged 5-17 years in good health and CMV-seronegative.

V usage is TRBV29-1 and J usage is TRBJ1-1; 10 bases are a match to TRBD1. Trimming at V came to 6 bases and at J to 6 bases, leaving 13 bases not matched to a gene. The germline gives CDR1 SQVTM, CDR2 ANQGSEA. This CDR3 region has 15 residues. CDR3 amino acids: CSVTPGGTGVAEAFF. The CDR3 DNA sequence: TGCAGCGTCACGCCAGGGGGGACAGGGGTCGCTGAAGCTTTCTTT.

Written as DNA, the CDR3 is TGTGCCAGCAGCCGCCGGGACAGGGATTGGGGAAGCTATGGCTACACCTTC. Protein product: CASSRRDRDWGSYGYTF. The chain links TRBV4-2 to TRBJ1-2, with 9 bases lining up with TRBD1. With 4 bases clipped from V and 4 bases from J, the junction kept 13 bases outside the gene matches. The CDR3 totals 17 residues. Germline assignment: CDR1 LGHNA and CDR2 YNFKEQ.

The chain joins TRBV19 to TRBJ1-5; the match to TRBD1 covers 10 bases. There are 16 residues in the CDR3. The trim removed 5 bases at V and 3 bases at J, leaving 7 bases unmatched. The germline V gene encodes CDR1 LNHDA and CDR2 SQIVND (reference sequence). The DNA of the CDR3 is TGTGCCAGTAGTTTCCGGGACAGGGGTTACAATCAGCCCCAGCATTTT. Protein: CASSFRDRGYNQPQHF.

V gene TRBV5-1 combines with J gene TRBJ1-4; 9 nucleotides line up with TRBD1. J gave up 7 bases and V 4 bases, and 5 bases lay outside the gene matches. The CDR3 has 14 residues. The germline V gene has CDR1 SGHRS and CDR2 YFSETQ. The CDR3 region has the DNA TGCGCCAGCAGCGTCGGACAGGGGTTTGAAAAACTGTTTTTT. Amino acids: CASSVGQGFEKLFF.

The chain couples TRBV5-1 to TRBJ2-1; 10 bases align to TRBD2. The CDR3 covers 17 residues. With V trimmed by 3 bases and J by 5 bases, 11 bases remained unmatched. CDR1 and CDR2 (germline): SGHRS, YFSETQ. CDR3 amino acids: CASSWVSSGGWDNEQFF. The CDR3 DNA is TGCGCCAGCAGCTGGGTCTCTAGCGGGGGTTGGGACAATGAGCAGTTCTTC.

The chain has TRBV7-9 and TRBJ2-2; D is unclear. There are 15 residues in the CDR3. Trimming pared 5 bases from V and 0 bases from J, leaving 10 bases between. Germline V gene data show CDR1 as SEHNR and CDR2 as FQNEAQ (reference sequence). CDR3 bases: TGTGCCAGCAGCCCGACTTTGCCGAACACCGGGGAGCTGTTTTTT. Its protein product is CASSPTLPNTGELFF. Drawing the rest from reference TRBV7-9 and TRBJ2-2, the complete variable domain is DTGVSQNPRHKITKRGQNVTFRCDPISEHNRLYWYRQTLGQGPEFLTYFQNEAQLEKSRLLSDRFSAERPKGSFSTLEIQRTEQGDSAMYLCASSPTLPNTGELFFGEGSRLTVL.

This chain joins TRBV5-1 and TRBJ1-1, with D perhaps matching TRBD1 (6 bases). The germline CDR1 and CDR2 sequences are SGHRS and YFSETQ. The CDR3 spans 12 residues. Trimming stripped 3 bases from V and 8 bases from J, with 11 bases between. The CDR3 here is CASSSRGREAFF. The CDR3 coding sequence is TGCGCCAGCAGCTCCAGGGGTAGGGAAGCTTTCTTT. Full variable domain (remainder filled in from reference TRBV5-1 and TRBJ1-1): KAGVTQTPRYLIKTRGQQVTLSCSPISGHRSVSWYQQTPGQGLQFLFEYFSETQRNKGNFPGRFSGRQFSNSRSEMNVSTLELGDSALYLCASSSRGREAFFGQGTRLTVV.

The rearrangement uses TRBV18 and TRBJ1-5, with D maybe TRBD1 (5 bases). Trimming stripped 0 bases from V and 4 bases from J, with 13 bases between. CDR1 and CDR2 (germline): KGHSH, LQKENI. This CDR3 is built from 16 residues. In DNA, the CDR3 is TGTGCCAGCTCACCACCGTCCGGGGAGGGGAATCAGCCCCAGCATTTT. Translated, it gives CASSPPSGEGNQPQHF.

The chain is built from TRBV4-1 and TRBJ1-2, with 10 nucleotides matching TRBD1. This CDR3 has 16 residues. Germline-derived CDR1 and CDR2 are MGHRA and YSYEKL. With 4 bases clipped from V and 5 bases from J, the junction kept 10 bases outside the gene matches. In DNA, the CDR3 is TGCGCCAGCAGCCTACAAACCGGGACAGGGGAATATGGCTACACCTTC. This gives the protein CASSLQTGTGEYGYTF.

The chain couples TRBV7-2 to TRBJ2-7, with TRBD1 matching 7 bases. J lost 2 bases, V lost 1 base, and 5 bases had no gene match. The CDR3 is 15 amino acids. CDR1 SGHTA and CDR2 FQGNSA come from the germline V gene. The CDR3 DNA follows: TGTGCCAGCAGCTTAGACGGGACAGCCGCCTACGAGCAGTACTTC. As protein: CASSLDGTAAYEQYF.